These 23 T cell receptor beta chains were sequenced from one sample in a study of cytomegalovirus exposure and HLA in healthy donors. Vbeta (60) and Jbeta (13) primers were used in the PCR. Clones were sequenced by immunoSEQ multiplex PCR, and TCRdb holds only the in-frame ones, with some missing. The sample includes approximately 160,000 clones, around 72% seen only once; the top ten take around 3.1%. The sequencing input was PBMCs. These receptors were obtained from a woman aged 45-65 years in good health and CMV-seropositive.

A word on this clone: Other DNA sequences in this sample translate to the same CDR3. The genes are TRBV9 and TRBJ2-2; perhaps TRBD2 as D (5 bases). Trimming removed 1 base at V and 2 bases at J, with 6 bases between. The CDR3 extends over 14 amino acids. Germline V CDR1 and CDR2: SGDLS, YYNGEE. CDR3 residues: CASSVTGNTGELFF. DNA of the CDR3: TGTGCCAGCAGCGTAACGGGAAACACCGGGGAGCTGTTTTTT.

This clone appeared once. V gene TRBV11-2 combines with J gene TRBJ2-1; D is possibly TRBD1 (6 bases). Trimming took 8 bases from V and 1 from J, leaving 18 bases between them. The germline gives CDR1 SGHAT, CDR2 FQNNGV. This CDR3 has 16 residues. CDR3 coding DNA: TGTGCCAGCCGAGACCTCAGGGGTGGGTCCTACAATGAGCAGTTCTTC. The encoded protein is CASRDLRGGSYNEQFF.

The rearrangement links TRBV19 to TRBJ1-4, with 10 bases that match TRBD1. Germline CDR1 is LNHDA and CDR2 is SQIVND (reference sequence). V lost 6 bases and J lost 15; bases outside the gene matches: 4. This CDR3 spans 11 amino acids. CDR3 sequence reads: CASSRQGAVFF. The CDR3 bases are TGTGCCAGTAGCCGACAGGGGGCGGTGTTTTTT.

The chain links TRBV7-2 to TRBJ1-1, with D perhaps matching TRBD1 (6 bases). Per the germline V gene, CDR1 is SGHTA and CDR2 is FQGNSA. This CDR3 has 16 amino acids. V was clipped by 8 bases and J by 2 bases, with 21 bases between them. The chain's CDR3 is CASFNSRQGQNTEAFF. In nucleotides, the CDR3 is TGTGCCAGCTTCAACTCCCGGCAGGGGCAAAACACTGAAGCTTTCTTT.

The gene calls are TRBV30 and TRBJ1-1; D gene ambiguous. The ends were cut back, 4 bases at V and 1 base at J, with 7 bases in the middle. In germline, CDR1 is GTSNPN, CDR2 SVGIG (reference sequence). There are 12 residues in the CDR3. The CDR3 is CAWNLRNTEAFF. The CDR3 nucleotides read TGTGCCTGGAATCTTAGGAACACTGAAGCTTTCTTT.

In DNA, the CDR3 is TGTGCCAGCACCTGGGGGGGTTTGAACACTGAAGCTTTCTTT. As protein: CASTWGGLNTEAFF. This rearrangement joins TRBV7-9 to TRBJ1-1; D is perhaps TRBD1 (5 bases). The CDR3 runs 14 residues. The V gene's germline CDR1 is SEHNR and CDR2 FQNEAQ (reference sequence). V gave up 7 bases and J gave up 0 bases, with 12 bases separating them.

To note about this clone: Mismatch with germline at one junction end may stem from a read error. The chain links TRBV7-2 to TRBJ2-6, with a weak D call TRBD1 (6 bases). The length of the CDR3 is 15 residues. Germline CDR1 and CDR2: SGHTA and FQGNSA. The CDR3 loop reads CASSYRETGANGLTF. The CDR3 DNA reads TGTGCCAGCAGCTACAGGGAGACTGGGGCCAACGGCCTGACTTTC.

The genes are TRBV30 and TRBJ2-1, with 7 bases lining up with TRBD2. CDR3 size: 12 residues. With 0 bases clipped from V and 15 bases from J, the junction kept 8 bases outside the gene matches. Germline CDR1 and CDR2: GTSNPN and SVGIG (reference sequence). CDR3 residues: CAWSVDWGGMFF. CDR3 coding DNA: TGTGCCTGGAGTGTGGACTGGGGGGGTATGTTCTTC.

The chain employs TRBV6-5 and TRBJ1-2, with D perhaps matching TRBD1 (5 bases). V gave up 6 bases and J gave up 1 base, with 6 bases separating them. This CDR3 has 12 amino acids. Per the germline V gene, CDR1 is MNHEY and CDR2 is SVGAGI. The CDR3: CASSRVNYGYTF. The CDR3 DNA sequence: TGTGCCAGCAGCAGGGTTAACTATGGCTACACCTTC.

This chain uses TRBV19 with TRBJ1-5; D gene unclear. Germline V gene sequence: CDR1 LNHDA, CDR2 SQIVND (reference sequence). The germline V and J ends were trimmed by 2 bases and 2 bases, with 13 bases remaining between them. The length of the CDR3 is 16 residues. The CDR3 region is CASSITHQDRNQPQHF. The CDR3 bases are TGTGCCAGTAGTATAACGCACCAGGATCGCAATCAGCCCCAGCATTTT.

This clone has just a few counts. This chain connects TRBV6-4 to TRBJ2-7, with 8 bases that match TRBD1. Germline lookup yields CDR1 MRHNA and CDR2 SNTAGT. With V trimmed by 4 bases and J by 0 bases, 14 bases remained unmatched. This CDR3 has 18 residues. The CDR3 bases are TGTGCCAGCAGTGCGACACGATCAGGGGGCCCACACTCCTACGAGCAGTACTTC. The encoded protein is CASSATRSGGPHSYEQYF.

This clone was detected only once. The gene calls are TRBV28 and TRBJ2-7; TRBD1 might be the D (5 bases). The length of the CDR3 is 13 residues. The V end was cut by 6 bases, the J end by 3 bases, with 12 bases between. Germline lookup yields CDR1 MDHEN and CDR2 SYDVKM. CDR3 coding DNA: TGTGCCAGCAGGGGGCAGGAGCGCTACGAGCAGTACTTC. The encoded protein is CASRGQERYEQYF.

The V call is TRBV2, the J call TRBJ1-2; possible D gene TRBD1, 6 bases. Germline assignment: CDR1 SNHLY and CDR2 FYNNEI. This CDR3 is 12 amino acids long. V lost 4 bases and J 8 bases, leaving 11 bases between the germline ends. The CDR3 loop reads CASSGDTRGYTF. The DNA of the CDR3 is TGTGCCAGCAGTGGGGACACCCGAGGCTACACCTTC. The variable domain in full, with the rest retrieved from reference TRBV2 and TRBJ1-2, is EPEVTQTPSHQVTQMGQEVILRCVPISNHLYFYWYRQILGQKVEFLVSFYNNEISEKSEIFDDQFSVERPDGSNFTLKIRSTKLEDSAMYFCASSGDTRGYTFGSGTRLTVV.

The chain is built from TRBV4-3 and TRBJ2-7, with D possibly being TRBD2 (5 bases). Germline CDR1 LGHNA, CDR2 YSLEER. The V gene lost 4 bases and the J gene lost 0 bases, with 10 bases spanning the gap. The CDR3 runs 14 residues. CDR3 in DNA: TGCGCCAGCAGCCCCCAAACTAGCTCCTACGAGCAGTACTTC. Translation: CASSPQTSSYEQYF.

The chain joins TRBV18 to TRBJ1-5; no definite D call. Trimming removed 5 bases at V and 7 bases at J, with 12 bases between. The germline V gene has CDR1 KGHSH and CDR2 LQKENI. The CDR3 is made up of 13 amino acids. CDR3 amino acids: CASSDYKDQPQHF. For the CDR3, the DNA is TGTGCCAGCTCAGACTACAAAGACCAGCCCCAGCATTTT.

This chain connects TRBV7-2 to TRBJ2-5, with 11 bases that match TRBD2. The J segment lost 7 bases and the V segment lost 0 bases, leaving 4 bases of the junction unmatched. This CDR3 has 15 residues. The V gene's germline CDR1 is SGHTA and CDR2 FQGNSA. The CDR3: CASSLASGGAGTQYF. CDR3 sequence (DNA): TGTGCCAGCAGCTTAGCTAGCGGGGGGGCCGGGACCCAGTACTTC.

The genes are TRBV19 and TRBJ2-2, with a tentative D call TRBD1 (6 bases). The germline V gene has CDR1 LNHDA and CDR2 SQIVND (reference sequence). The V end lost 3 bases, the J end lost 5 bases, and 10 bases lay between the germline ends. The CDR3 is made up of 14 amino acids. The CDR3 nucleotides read TGTGCCAGTAGTATTTCCAGGGGAACCGGGGAGCTGTTTTTT. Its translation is CASSISRGTGELFF.

DNA of the CDR3: TGTGCCAGCAGTGAAAGGACTAGATACAATGAGCAGTTCTTC. The encoded protein is CASSERTRYNEQFF. The J gene is TRBJ2-1, the V gene TRBV2; 7 nucleotides match TRBD2. This CDR3 has 14 residues. V shed 2 bases and J 4 bases; nucleotides not matched to a gene: 2. Germline V gives CDR1 SNHLY, CDR2 FYNNEI.

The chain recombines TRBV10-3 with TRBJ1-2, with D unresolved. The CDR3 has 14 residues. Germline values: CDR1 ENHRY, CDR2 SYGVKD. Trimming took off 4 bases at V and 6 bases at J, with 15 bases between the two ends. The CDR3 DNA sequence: TGTGCCATCAGTGTGGAGGGTTATGGTCATGGCTACACCTTC. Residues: CAISVEGYGHGYTF.

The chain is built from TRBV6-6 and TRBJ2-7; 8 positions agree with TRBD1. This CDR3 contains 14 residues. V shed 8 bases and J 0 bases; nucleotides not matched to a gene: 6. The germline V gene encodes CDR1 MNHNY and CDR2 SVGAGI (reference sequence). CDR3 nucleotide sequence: TGTGCCAGCTTAGGACAGGGAAACTCCTACGAGCAGTACTTC. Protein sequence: CASLGQGNSYEQYF.

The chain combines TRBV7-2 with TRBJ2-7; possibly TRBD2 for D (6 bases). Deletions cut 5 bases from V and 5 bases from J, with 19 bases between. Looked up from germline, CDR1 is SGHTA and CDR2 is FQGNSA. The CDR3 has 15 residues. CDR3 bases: TGTGCCAGCAGCCCGAATGGCGGGGTTCGGGACGAGCAGTACTTC. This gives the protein CASSPNGGVRDEQYF.

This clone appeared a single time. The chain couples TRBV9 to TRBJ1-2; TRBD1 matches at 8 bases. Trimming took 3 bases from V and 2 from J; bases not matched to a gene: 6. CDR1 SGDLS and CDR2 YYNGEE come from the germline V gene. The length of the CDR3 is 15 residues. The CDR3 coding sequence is TGTGCCAGCAGCGGATCGGACAGGGTGAACTATGGCTACACCTTC. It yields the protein CASSGSDRVNYGYTF.

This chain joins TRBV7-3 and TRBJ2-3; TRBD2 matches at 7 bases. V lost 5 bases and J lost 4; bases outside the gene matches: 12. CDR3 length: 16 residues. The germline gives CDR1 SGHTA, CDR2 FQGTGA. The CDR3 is CASSPLSGTKADTQYF. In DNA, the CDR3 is TGTGCCAGCAGCCCCCTTTCCGGGACTAAGGCAGATACGCAGTATTTT.